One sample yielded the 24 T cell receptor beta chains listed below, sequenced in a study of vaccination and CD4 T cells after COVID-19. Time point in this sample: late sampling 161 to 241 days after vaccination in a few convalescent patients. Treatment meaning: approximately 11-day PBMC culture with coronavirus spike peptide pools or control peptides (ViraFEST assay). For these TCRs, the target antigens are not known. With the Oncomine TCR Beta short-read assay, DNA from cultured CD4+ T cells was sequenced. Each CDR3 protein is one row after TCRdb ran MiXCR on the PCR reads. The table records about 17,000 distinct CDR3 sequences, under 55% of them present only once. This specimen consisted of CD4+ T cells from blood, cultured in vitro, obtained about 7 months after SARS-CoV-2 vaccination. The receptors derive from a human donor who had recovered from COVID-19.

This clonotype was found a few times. CDR3: CASRRSLRDREQGRSPLHF. CDR3 DNA sequence: TGTGCCAGCAGGCGATCACTCCGGGACAGGGAACAGGGGCGTTCACCCCTCCACTTT. The gene calls are TRBV2 and TRBJ1-6; 9 bases agree with TRBD1. The CDR3 is 19 residues long. With 6 bases clipped from V and 9 bases from J, the junction kept 21 bases outside the gene matches. Germline V CDR1 and CDR2: SNHLY, FYNNEI.

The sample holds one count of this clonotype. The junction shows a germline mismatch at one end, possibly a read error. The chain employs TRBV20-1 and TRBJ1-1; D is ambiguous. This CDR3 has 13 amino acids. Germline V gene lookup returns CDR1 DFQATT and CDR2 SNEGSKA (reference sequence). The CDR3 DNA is TGCAGTGCTACGATGTACTTGAACACTGAAACTTTCTTT. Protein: CSATMYLNTETFF.

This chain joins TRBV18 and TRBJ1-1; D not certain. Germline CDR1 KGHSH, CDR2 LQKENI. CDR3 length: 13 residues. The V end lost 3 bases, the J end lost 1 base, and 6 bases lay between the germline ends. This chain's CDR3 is CASSPVRNTEAFF. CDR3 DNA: TGTGCCAGCTCACCGGTCAGGAACACTGAAGCTTTCTTT.

The CDR3 DNA reads as TGTGCCAGTAGCCCCGGACTAGCGGGGGGGTCAGATACGCAGTATTTT. Protein sequence: CASSPGLAGGSDTQYF. V is TRBV19 and J is TRBJ2-3, with 15 bases lining up with TRBD2. The trim removed 6 bases at V and 4 bases at J, leaving 5 bases unmatched. CDR3 length: 16 amino acids. The germline CDR1 and CDR2 sequences are LNHDA and SQIVND (reference sequence).

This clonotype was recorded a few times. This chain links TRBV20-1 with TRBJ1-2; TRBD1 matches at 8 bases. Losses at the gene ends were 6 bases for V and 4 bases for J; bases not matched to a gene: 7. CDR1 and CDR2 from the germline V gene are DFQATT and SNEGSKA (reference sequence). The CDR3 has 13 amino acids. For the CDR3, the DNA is TGCAGTGCCCGTGGACAGGGAGCCTATGGCTACACCTTC. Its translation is CSARGQGAYGYTF.

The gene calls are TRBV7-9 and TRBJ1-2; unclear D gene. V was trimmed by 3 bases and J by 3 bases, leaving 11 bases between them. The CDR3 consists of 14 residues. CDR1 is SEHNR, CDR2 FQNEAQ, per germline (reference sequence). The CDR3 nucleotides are TGTGCCAGCAGCTTTATTGGAGGGCACTATGGCTACACCTTC. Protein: CASSFIGGHYGYTF. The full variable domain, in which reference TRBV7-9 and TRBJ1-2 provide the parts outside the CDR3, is DTGVSQNPRHKITKRGQNVTFRCDPISEHNRLYWYRQTLGQGPEFLTYFQNEAQLEKSRLLSDRFSAERPKGSFSTLEIQRTEQGDSAMYLCASSFIGGHYGYTFGSGTRLTVV.

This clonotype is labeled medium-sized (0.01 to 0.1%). CDR3 sequence: CASSPLSGGKRETQYF. The CDR3 bases are TGTGCCAGCTCACCGCTATCGGGGGGGAAGAGAGAGACCCAGTACTTC. The genes are TRBV18 and TRBJ2-5, with TRBD2 matching over 8 bases. CDR1 KGHSH and CDR2 LQKENI come from the germline V gene. The CDR3 has 16 amino acids. Unmatched junction bases numbered 10, after V lost 3 bases and J lost 4 bases.

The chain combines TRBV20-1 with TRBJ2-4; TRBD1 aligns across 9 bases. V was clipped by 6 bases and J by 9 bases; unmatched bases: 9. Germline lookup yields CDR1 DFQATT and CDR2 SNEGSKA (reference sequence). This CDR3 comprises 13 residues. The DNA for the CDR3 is TGCAGTGCCGCGCGACAGGGGGGGAGCATTCAGTACTTC. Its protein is CSAARQGGSIQYF.

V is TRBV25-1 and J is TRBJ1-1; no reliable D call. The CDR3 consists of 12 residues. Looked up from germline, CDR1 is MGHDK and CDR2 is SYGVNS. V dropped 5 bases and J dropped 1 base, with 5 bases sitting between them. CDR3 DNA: TGTGCCAGCAGTCCCGGGAACACTGAAGCTTTCTTT. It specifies CASSPGNTEAFF.

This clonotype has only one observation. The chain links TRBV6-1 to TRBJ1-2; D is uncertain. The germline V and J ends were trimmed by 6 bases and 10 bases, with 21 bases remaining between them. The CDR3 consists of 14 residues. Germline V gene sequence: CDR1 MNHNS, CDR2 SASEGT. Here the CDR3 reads CASSRGPPDLLYTF. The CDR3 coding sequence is TGTGCCAGCAGCCGCGGACCCCCGGATCTTCTCTACACCTTC.

For the CDR3, the DNA is TGTGCCAGCAGTTCTCCTGGCGGGAATACGCAGTATTTT. Translating it yields CASSSPGGNTQYF. This chain uses TRBV6-5 with TRBJ2-3, with D possibly matching TRBD2 (6 bases). There are 13 residues in the CDR3. Trimming took 4 bases from V and 7 from J, leaving 12 bases between them. The germline V gene encodes CDR1 MNHEY and CDR2 SVGAGI.

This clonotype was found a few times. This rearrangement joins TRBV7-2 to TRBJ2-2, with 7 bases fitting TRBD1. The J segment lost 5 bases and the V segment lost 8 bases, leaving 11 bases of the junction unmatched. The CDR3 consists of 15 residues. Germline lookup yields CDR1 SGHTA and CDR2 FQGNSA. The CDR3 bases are TGTGCCAGCGGGACAGAACTCCTAAGAACCGGGGAGCTGTTTTTT. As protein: CASGTELLRTGELFF.

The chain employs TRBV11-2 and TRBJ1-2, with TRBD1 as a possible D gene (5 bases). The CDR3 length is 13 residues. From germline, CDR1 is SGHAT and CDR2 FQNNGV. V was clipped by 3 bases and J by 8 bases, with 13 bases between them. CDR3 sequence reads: CASSFTGTQGYTF. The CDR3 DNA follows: TGTGCCAGCAGCTTTACCGGGACGCAAGGCTACACCTTC.

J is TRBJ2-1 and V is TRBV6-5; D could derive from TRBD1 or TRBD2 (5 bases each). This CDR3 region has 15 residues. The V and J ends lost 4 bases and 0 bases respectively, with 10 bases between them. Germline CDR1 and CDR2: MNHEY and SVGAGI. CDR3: CASSWGRSSYNEQFF. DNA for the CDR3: TGTGCCAGCAGTTGGGGACGGTCCTCCTACAATGAGCAGTTCTTC.

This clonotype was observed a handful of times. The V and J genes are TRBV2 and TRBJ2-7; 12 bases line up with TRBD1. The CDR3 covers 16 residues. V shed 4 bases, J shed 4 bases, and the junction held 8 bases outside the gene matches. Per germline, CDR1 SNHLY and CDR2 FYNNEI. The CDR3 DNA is TGTGCCAGCAGTGTAGGAGTGGGACAGGGGGCTTACGAGCAGTACTTC. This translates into CASSVGVGQGAYEQYF.

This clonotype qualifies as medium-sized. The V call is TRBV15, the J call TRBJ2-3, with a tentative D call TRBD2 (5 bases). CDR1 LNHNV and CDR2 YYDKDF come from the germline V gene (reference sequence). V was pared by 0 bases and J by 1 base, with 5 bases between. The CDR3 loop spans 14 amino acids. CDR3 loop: CATSRERGTDTQYF. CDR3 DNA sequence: TGTGCCACCAGCAGAGAGCGGGGCACAGATACGCAGTATTTT. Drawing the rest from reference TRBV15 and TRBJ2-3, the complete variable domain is DAMVIQNPRYQVTQFGKPVTLSCSQTLNHNVMYWYQQKSSQAPKLLFHYYDKDFNNEADTPDNFQSRRPNTSFCFLDIRSPGLGDTAMYLCATSRERGTDTQYFGPGTRLTVL.

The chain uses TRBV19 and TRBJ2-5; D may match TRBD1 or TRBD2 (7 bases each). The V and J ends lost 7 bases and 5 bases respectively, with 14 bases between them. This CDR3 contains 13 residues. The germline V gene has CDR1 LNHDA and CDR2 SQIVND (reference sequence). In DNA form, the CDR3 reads TGTGCCAGTACCACAGGGGAGGGGGAGACCCAGTACTTC. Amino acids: CASTTGEGETQYF.

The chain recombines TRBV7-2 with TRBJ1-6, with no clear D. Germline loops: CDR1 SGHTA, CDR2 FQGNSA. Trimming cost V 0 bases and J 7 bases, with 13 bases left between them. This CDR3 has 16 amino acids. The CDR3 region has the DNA TGTACCAGCAGCTTAGCGCTTAGGGCGGCAAATTCACCCCTCCACTTT. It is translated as CTSSLALRAANSPLHF.

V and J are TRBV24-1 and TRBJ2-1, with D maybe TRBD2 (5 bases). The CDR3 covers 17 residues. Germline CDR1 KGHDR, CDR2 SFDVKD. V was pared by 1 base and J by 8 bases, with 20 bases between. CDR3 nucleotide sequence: TGTGCCACCAGTGATTTTACCCCCCGTGGAGGAGCCGATGAGCAGTTCTTC. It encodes CATSDFTPRGGADEQFF.

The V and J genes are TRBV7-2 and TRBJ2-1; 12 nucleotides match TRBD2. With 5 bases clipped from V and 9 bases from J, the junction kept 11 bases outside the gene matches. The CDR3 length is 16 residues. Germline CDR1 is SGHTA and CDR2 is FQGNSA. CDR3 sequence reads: CASSPPSGGAIPEQFF. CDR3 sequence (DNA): TGTGCCAGCAGCCCCCCTAGCGGGGGGGCCATTCCTGAGCAGTTCTTC.

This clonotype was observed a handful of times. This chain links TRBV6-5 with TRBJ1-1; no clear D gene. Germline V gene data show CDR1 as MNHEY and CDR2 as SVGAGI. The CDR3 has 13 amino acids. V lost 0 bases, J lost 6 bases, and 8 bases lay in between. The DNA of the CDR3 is TGTGCCAGCAGTTACTCGGGCGGGCCTGAAGCTTTCTTT. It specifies CASSYSGGPEAFF.

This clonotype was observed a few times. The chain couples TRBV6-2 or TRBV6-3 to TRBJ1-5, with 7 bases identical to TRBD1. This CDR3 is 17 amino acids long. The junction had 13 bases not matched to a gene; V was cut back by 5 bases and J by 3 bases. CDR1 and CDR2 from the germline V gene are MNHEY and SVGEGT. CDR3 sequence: CASSTYPGGADNQPQHF. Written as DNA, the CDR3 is TGTGCCAGCAGTACCTACCCAGGGGGGGCGGACAATCAGCCCCAGCATTTT.

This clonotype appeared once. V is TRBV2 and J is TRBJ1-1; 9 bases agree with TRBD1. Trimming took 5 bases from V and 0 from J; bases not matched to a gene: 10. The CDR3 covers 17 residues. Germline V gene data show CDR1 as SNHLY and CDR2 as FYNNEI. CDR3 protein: CASSTTGGMEMNTEAFF. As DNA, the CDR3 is TGTGCCAGCAGTACGACAGGGGGGATGGAGATGAACACTGAAGCTTTCTTT.

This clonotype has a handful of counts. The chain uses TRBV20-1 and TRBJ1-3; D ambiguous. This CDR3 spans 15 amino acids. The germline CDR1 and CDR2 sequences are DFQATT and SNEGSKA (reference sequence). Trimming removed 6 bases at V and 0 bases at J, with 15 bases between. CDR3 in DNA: TGCAGTGCATCCTCCAGCCTAGTCTCTGGAAACACCATATATTTT. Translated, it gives CSASSSLVSGNTIYF.